What follows are 24 T cell receptor beta chains derived from one specimen sequenced in a study of blood T cell repertoires in COVID-19. Method: immunoSEQ multiplex PCR; TCRdb's copy keeps in-frame clones and lacks some. The sample shows about 88,000 clones, over 75% of them seen only once. The material sequenced was peripheral blood. These receptors all stem from a man of 80 years or more with acute or convalescent COVID-19.

This clone was observed a few times. The chain uses TRBV4-3 and TRBJ2-7, with 10 positions matching TRBD1. The germline CDR1 and CDR2 sequences are LGHNA and YSLEER. This CDR3 is 15 amino acids long. V trimming: 5 bases; J trimming: 5 bases; junction bases outside the gene matches: 9. The CDR3 protein is CASSLTRDRGNEQYF. CDR3 in DNA: TGCGCCAGCAGCTTAACCCGGGACAGGGGAAACGAGCAGTACTTC.

This clone was seen a few times. The chain is built from TRBV6-5 and TRBJ2-7, with 8 bases fitting TRBD1. From germline, CDR1 is MNHEY and CDR2 SVGAGI. V trimming: 8 bases; J trimming: 5 bases; junction bases outside the gene matches: 8. This CDR3 spans 13 amino acids. The CDR3 protein is CASPDRAFNEQYF. CDR3 nucleotide sequence: TGTGCCAGCCCGGACAGGGCGTTCAACGAGCAGTACTTC.

The chain couples TRBV10-1 to TRBJ2-2; TRBD1 agrees at 7 bases. V shed 7 bases and J 0 bases; nucleotides not matched to a gene: 2. This CDR3 is built from 14 residues. From germline, CDR1 is WNHNN and CDR2 SYGVQD (reference sequence). The CDR3 DNA is TGCGCCAGCACCGGGACAGCGAACACCGGGGAGCTGTTTTTT. It encodes CASTGTANTGELFF.

Written as DNA, the CDR3 is TGTGCCTTAAACCAACAGGGAAACACCATATATTTT. Protein sequence: CALNQQGNTIYF. The chain links TRBV30 to TRBJ1-3; unclear D gene. Germline CDR1 is GTSNPN and CDR2 is SVGIG (reference sequence). The CDR3 sequence is 12 residues long. V dropped 7 bases and J dropped 4 bases, with 11 bases sitting between them.

V gene TRBV5-4 combines with J gene TRBJ1-6, with D tentatively TRBD1 (6 bases). V was clipped by 0 bases and J by 9 bases, with 13 bases between them. The CDR3 loop spans 15 amino acids. Germline values: CDR1 SGHNT, CDR2 YYREEE (reference sequence). CDR3: CASSLDRVGASPLHF. The CDR3 DNA reads TGTGCCAGCAGCTTGGACAGGGTTGGGGCTTCACCCCTCCACTTT. Looking up the rest from reference TRBV5-4 and TRBJ1-6 gives the full variable domain: ETGVTQSPTHLIKTRGQQVTLRCSSQSGHNTVSWYQQALGQGPQFIFQYYREEENGRGNFPPRFSGLQFPNYSSELNVNALELDDSALYLCASSLDRVGASPLHFGNGTRLTVT.

The chain carries TRBV7-8 and TRBJ2-7, with a weak D call TRBD1 (5 bases). Germline V CDR1 and CDR2: SGHVS, FQNEAQ. The length of the CDR3 is 14 residues. The germline V and J ends were trimmed by 5 bases and 3 bases, with 14 bases remaining between them. The CDR3 is CASSRLKGDYEQYF. The CDR3 coding sequence is TGTGCCAGCAGCCGGCTAAAAGGGGACTACGAGCAGTACTTC.

The chain combines TRBV11-2 with TRBJ1-1; TRBD1 matches 9 bases. V gave up 2 bases and J gave up 0 bases; unmatched junction bases: 7. Germline V gene lookup returns CDR1 SGHAT and CDR2 FQNNGV. This CDR3 spans 17 amino acids. In DNA, the CDR3 is TGTGCCAGCAGCTTAATATGGACAGGGGCGATGAACACTGAAGCTTTCTTT. As protein: CASSLIWTGAMNTEAFF.

This rearrangement joins TRBV28 to TRBJ2-7; no definite D call. Germline loops: CDR1 MDHEN, CDR2 SYDVKM. This CDR3 is 18 amino acids long. Trimming cost V 3 bases and J 3 bases, with 24 bases left between them. CDR3 DNA sequence: TGTGCCAGCAGTTTCCCGGGTTTAGATAGCTTCCGATACTACGAGCAGTACTTC. Protein: CASSFPGLDSFRYYEQYF.

The chain employs TRBV6-5 and TRBJ1-1, with 7 positions matching TRBD1. Germline loops: CDR1 MNHEY, CDR2 SVGAGI. There are 14 residues in the CDR3. Trimming at V came to 6 bases and at J to 1 base, leaving 5 bases not matched to a gene. CDR3 in amino acids: CASRRTGPNTEAFF. CDR3 nucleotides: TGTGCCAGCAGACGGACAGGACCGAACACTGAAGCTTTCTTT.

The chain uses TRBV27 and TRBJ1-2; 9 bases agree with TRBD1. V shed 2 bases and J 0 bases; nucleotides not matched to a gene: 7. The CDR3 is 17 amino acids. Germline V gives CDR1 MNHEY, CDR2 SMNVEV (reference sequence). CDR3 residues: CASSLQGQGMSNYGYTF. The CDR3 coding sequence is TGTGCCAGCAGTTTACAGGGACAGGGCATGTCTAACTATGGCTACACCTTC.

CDR3 in amino acids: CASSGLAGVLSYEQYF. The CDR3 bases are TGTGCCAGCAGTGGACTAGCGGGGGTACTCTCCTACGAGCAGTACTTC. The rearrangement joins TRBV6-2 or TRBV6-3 to TRBJ2-7; 13 positions match TRBD2. Germline V lookup: CDR1 MNHEY, CDR2 SVGEGT. The V segment lost 5 bases and the J segment 0 bases; nucleotides outside the gene matches: 4. This CDR3 has 16 amino acids.

The J gene is TRBJ1-3, the V gene TRBV19; TRBD1 matches 7 bases. V lost 7 bases and J lost 4; bases outside the gene matches: 13. This CDR3 region has 16 residues. CDR1 and CDR2 (germline): LNHDA, SQIVND (reference sequence). The CDR3 nucleotides are TGTGCCAGTACCGAACTACACAGGGGAATCGGAAACACCATATATTTT. Translating gives CASTELHRGIGNTIYF.

The chain employs TRBV19 and TRBJ1-1, with D unclear. Trimming stripped 5 bases from V and 0 bases from J, with 16 bases between. Germline V CDR1 and CDR2: LNHDA, SQIVND (reference sequence). The length of the CDR3 is 16 residues. CDR3 coding DNA: TGTGCCAGTAGTCTTTTGACAAACGCCATGAACACTGAAGCTTTCTTT. Translating gives CASSLLTNAMNTEAFF. The full variable domain, its missing parts supplied by reference TRBV19 and TRBJ1-1, is DGGITQSPKYLFRKEGQNVTLSCEQNLNHDAMYWYRQDPGQGLRLIYYSQIVNDFQKGDIAEGYSVSREKKESFPLTVTSAQKNPTAFYLCASSLLTNAMNTEAFFGQGTRLTVV.

The V gene is TRBV5-6, the J gene TRBJ2-1; D remains ambiguous. The germline V gene has CDR1 SGHDT and CDR2 YYEEEE. The CDR3 covers 16 residues. V was clipped by 0 bases and J by 3 bases, with 13 bases between them. The chain's CDR3 is CASSLGRSRYYNEQFF. The CDR3 DNA is TGTGCCAGCAGCTTGGGGCGGTCTAGGTACTACAATGAGCAGTTCTTC.

The CDR3 here is CASSSYSRQETQYF. In DNA, the CDR3 is TGTGCCAGCAGCTCCTACTCTAGGCAAGAGACCCAGTACTTC. This rearrangement joins TRBV5-4 to TRBJ2-5; D is uncertain. V was cut by 3 bases and J by 2 bases, with 11 bases left in between. Per germline, CDR1 SGHNT and CDR2 YYREEE (reference sequence). This CDR3 region has 14 residues.

This sequence joins TRBV7-3 and TRBJ1-5, with D unclear. Germline assignment: CDR1 SGHTA and CDR2 FQGTGA. Trimming took off 2 bases at V and 2 bases at J, with 13 bases between the two ends. This CDR3 has 16 amino acids. The CDR3 region has the DNA TGTGCCAGCAGCTTATTGGAGGACGGGCGCAATCAGCCCCAGCATTTT. Translation: CASSLLEDGRNQPQHF.

The chain is built from TRBV5-4 and TRBJ1-2, with D possibly being TRBD1 (5 bases). Germline CDR1 is SGHNT and CDR2 is YYREEE (reference sequence). With 5 bases removed from V and 8 bases from J, the gap between germline ends came to 19 bases. The CDR3 covers 14 residues. CDR3 in DNA: TGTGCCAGCAGTTCCCTACAGGCGGATAAAGGCTACACCTTC. It yields the protein CASSSLQADKGYTF. Supplemented by reference TRBV5-4 and TRBJ1-2, the full variable domain reads ETGVTQSPTHLIKTRGQQVTLRCSSQSGHNTVSWYQQALGQGPQFIFQYYREEENGRGNFPPRFSGLQFPNYSSELNVNALELDDSALYLCASSSLQADKGYTFGSGTRLTVV.

The chain joins TRBV9 to TRBJ2-3; 7 bases line up with TRBD1. The CDR3 length is 15 residues. In germline, CDR1 is SGDLS, CDR2 YYNGEE. The J segment lost 6 bases and the V segment lost 3 bases, leaving 10 bases of the junction unmatched. The chain's CDR3 is CASSAPGTATDTQYF. In DNA form, the CDR3 reads TGTGCCAGCAGCGCCCCCGGGACAGCCACCGATACGCAGTATTTT. Drawing the rest from reference TRBV9 and TRBJ2-3, the complete variable domain is DSGVTQTPKHLITATGQRVTLRCSPRSGDLSVYWYQQSLDQGLQFLIQYYNGEERAKGNILERFSAQQFPDLHSELNLSSLELGDSALYFCASSAPGTATDTQYFGPGTRLTVL.

The V call is TRBV4-2, the J call TRBJ2-2, with D hard to call. V was pared by 4 bases and J by 0 bases, with 12 bases between. Germline CDR1 and CDR2: LGHNA and YNFKEQ. This CDR3 region has 16 residues. The CDR3 reads CASSRQAVANTGELFF. Here the CDR3 DNA reads TGTGCCAGCAGCCGACAAGCAGTTGCGAACACCGGGGAGCTGTTTTTT.

The rearrangement uses TRBV10-3 and TRBJ1-1; tentatively, D is TRBD1 (6 bases). Between the trimmed V and J ends, which lost 2 bases and 4 bases, there was a span of 11 bases. Germline CDR1 is ENHRY and CDR2 is SYGVKD. The CDR3 loop spans 14 amino acids. CDR3 sequence reads: CAISEATGSTEAFF. CDR3 DNA: TGTGCCATCAGTGAGGCAACAGGGTCCACTGAAGCTTTCTTT.

The rearrangement uses TRBV3-1 (or the pseudogene TRBV3-2) and TRBJ2-5, with 14 positions matching TRBD2. Germline V CDR1 and CDR2: LGHDT, YNNKEL (reference sequence). The CDR3 is 16 amino acids. The junction had 3 bases not matched to a gene; V was cut back by 1 base and J by 5 bases. DNA for the CDR3: TGTGCCAGCAGCCAAGGGACTAGCGGGAGGAGGGAGACCCAGTACTTC. It yields the protein CASSQGTSGRRETQYF.

This chain uses TRBV2 with TRBJ1-3, with D uncertain. The V and J ends lost 6 bases and 0 bases respectively, with 12 bases between them. The CDR3 consists of 15 residues. CDR1 and CDR2 from the germline V gene are SNHLY and FYNNEI. CDR3 region: CASRGGLSSGNTIYF. CDR3 nucleotide sequence: TGTGCCAGCAGGGGAGGTCTCAGCTCTGGAAACACCATATATTTT.

The rearrangement uses TRBV10-3 and TRBJ1-2; 9 bases line up with TRBD1. This CDR3 has 15 amino acids. From germline, CDR1 is ENHRY and CDR2 SYGVKD. The trim removed 2 bases at V and 4 bases at J, leaving 5 bases unmatched. CDR3 DNA: TGTGCCATCAGTGAGACAGGGGGCACCACCTATGGCTACACCTTC. Amino acids: CAISETGGTTYGYTF.

A single count supports this clone. The chain is built from TRBV27 and TRBJ2-1; D possibly corresponds to TRBD1 (5 bases). CDR1 is MNHEY, CDR2 SMNVEV, per germline (reference sequence). Trimming left V 5 bases short and J 3 bases short, with 11 bases between. The CDR3 spans 14 residues. DNA of the CDR3: TGTGCCAGCAGTCCCCGACAGAGCTACAATGAGCAGTTCTTC. Translated: CASSPRQSYNEQFF.